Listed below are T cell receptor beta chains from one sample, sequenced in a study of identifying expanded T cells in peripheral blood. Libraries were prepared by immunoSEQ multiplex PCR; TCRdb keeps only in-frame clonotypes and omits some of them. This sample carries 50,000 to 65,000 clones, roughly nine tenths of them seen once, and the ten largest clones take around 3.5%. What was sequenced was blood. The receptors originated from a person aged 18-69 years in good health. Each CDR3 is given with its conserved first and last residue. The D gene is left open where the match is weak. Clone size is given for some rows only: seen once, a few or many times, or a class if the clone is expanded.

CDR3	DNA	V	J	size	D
CASSVGAGPGETQYF	TGTGCCAGCAGCGTAGGGGCAGGTCCTGGGGAGACCCAGTACTTC	TRBV9	TRBJ2-5	.	.
CASSYSLQGWGDGYTF	TGTGCCAGCAGTTACTCCCTACAGGGTTGGGGGGATGGCTACACCTTC	TRBV6-5	TRBJ1-2	.	.
CASSPRVTVNTGELFF	TGTGCCAGCAGCCCCCGCGTGACCGTGAACACCGGGGAGCTGTTTTTT	TRBV9	TRBJ2-2	.	.
CASSASVEGTTEAFF	TGTGCCAGCTCAGCTTCGGTGGAGGGGACCACTGAAGCTTTCTTT	TRBV18	TRBJ1-1	.	.
CASSQAASGANVLTF	TGCGCCAGCAGCCAAGCTGCCTCTGGGGCCAACGTCCTGACTTTC	TRBV4-3	TRBJ2-6	few	.
CASSLHRATTNEKLFF	TGTGCCAGCAGTTTACACAGAGCCACAACTAATGAAAAACTGTTTTTT	TRBV28	TRBJ1-4	.	.
CASSWGLIREGETQYF	TGTGCCAGCAGCTGGGGGTTGATTCGGGAAGGAGAGACCCAGTACTTC	TRBV7-2	TRBJ2-5	once	.
CASSSGLARTTDTQYF	TGCGCCAGCAGCTCAGGACTAGCTAGGACCACAGATACGCAGTATTTT	TRBV5-1	TRBJ2-3	.	TRBD2
CASSTYSGNTIYF	TGTGCCAGCAGTACGTACTCTGGAAACACCATATATTTT	TRBV28	TRBJ1-3	.	.
CATSRPRGQGAAGNQPQHF	TGTGCCACCAGCAGACCTCGCGGACAGGGGGCAGCTGGCAATCAGCCCCAGCATTTT	TRBV15	TRBJ1-5	.	TRBD1
CATSRDRGNPTLNTEAFF	TGTGCCACCAGCAGAGATCGCGGAAATCCTACCCTGAACACTGAAGCTTTCTTT	TRBV15	TRBJ1-1	.	.
CASSLGRQNEKLFF	TGTGCCAGCAGCTTAGGCCGGCAGAATGAAAAACTGTTTTTT	TRBV7-2	TRBJ1-4	once	.
CASRRGTAIGNTIYF	TGTGCCAGCAGACGGGGGACAGCAATTGGAAACACCATATATTTT	TRBV6-6	TRBJ1-3	.	TRBD1
CASSLSQGQPPKPQHF	TGTGCCAGCAGTTTGTCACAGGGTCAGCCCCCTAAGCCCCAGCATTTT	TRBV27	TRBJ1-5	.	.
CASSQEPRGASTGELFF	TGCGCCAGCAGCCAGGAGCCCCGGGGGGCGTCAACCGGGGAGCTGTTTTTT	TRBV4-3	TRBJ2-2	once	.
CASSVARDTEAFF	TGTGCCAGCAGCGTCGCGAGGGATACTGAAGCTTTCTTT	TRBV9	TRBJ1-1	few	.
CASSQPGTVYEQYF	TGTGCCAGCAGTCAACCCGGGACAGTCTACGAGCAGTACTTC	TRBV11-2	TRBJ2-7	.	TRBD1
CASSPGTGSNQPQHF	TGTGCCAGCAGTCCCGGGACAGGGAGCAATCAGCCCCAGCATTTT	TRBV27	TRBJ1-5	once	TRBD1
CASSLATSGSTDTQYF	TGCGCCAGCAGCTTGGCAACTAGCGGGAGCACAGATACGCAGTATTTT	TRBV5-1	TRBJ2-3	.	TRBD2
CASSEYHRAGDGYTF	TGTGCCAGCTCAGAATATCACAGGGCGGGAGATGGCTACACCTTC	TRBV18	TRBJ1-2	.	.
CASSSPGQYNEQFF	TGTGCCAGCAGCTCACCCGGACAGTACAATGAGCAGTTCTTC	TRBV7-6	TRBJ2-1	.	.
CASSILPTYNEQFF	TGTGCCAGTAGTATATTACCCACCTACAATGAGCAGTTCTTC	TRBV19	TRBJ2-1	.	.
CASSLTGLAVYNEQFF	TGTGCCAGCAGCCTCACCGGGCTAGCGGTTTACAATGAGCAGTTCTTC	TRBV13	TRBJ2-1	.	TRBD2
CASSLVLAGAFSELFF	TGTGCCAGCAGCTTAGTTTTAGCGGGAGCTTTCTCGGAGCTGTTTTTT	TRBV11-2	TRBJ2-2	.	TRBD2
CAISVGGDTDTQYF	TGTGCCATCAGTGTTGGTGGGGATACAGATACGCAGTATTTT	TRBV10-3	TRBJ2-3	.	.
CASPRGLVRADTQYF	TGTGCCAGCCCCAGGGGACTAGTAAGAGCAGATACGCAGTATTTT	TRBV21-1	TRBJ2-3	.	.
CASSPRTSGLYEQYF	TGTGCCAGCAGCCCGCGGACTAGCGGCCTCTACGAGCAGTACTTC	TRBV9	TRBJ2-7	.	TRBD2
CASRTTSGSANIQYF	TGTGCCAGTAGGACGACTAGCGGGAGTGCGAACATTCAGTACTTC	TRBV19	TRBJ2-4	.	TRBD2
CSVGRGRDQPQHF	TGCAGCGTTGGGAGGGGGAGGGATCAGCCCCAGCATTTT	TRBV29-1	TRBJ1-5	.	.
CASSQDRGGARDEQFF	TGCGCCAGCAGCCAAGATCGTGGGGGGGCCAGGGATGAGCAGTTCTTC	TRBV4-1	TRBJ2-1	.	.
CASSLQGKPLHF	TGTGCCAGCAGCTTACAGGGCAAACCCCTCCACTTT	TRBV5-5	TRBJ1-6	.	.
CSALKDGGYTF	TGCAGTGCGCTAAAGGACGGTGGCTACACCTTC	TRBV20-1	TRBJ1-2	.	.
CASSQEGRNRRGYTF	TGTGCCAGCAGCCAAGAAGGAAGGAACCGGAGGGGCTACACCTTC	TRBV14	TRBJ1-2	.	.
CASGGDNQPQHF	TGTGCCAGCGGGGGGGACAATCAGCCCCAGCATTTT	TRBV2	TRBJ1-5	few	.
CASSYSGLLGNQPQHF	TGTGCCAGCAGTTACTCCGGGTTGCTGGGAAATCAGCCCCAGCATTTT	TRBV6-5	TRBJ1-5	once	.
CASSPRNSRAGELFF	TGTGCCAGCAGCCCCCGGAATTCTAGGGCCGGGGAGCTGTTTTTT	TRBV7-6	TRBJ2-2	.	.
CASSYTGTGWDGYTF	TGTGCCAGCAGTTACACCGGGACAGGGTGGGATGGCTACACCTTC	TRBV6-5	TRBJ1-2	.	TRBD1